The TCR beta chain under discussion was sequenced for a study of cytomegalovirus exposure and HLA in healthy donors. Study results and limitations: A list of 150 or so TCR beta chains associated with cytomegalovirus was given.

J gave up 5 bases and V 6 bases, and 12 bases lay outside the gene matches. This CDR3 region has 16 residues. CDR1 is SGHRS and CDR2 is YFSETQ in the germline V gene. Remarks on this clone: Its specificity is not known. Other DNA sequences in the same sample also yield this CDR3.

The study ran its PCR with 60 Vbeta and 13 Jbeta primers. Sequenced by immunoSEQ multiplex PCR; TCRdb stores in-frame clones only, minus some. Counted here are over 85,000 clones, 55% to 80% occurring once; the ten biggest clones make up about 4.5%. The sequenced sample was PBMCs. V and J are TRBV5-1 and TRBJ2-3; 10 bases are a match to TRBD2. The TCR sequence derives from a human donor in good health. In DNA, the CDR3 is TGCGCCAGCAAGGGGGCTAGCGGGAGTTCGGTAGATACGCAGTATTTT. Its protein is CASKGASGSSVDTQYF.